This passage covers 21 T cell receptor beta chains from one sample sequenced in a study of blood T cells in healthy people across ages. Then a second PCR, running about 6 to 12 cycles, was carried out with a sample-barcoded 5' primer and a J-beta primer mix. MiXCR was run by TCRdb on the 5' RACE reads, yielding one entry per CDR3 protein. Altogether about 510,000 distinct CDR3 sequences are present, about 26% being singletons, with the ten largest covering approximately 3.7%. This sample was also put to use in a study of T cells of mothers and their children.

The sequenced material came from blood. The receptors stem from a boy aged 2-9 years in good health.

CDR3: CSVQRDHFLNTEAFF. In DNA form, the CDR3 reads TGCAGCGTTCAACGGGATCATTTTCTAAACACTGAAGCTTTCTTT. The chain links TRBV29-1 to TRBJ1-1; D gene uncertain. Trimming took 5 bases from V and 2 from J, leaving 18 bases between them. CDR3 length equals 15 residues. Germline-derived CDR1 and CDR2 are SQVTM and ANQGSEA.

V gene TRBV27 combines with J gene TRBJ2-1, with TRBD1 matching over 9 bases. V shed 3 bases and J 10 bases; nucleotides not matched to a gene: 13. The CDR3 sequence is 16 residues long. Germline loops: CDR1 MNHEY, CDR2 SMNVEV (reference sequence). CDR3 nucleotide sequence: TGTGCCAGCAGTTTTATCCCGGGACAGGGTCCGACCGAGCAGTTCTTC. Encoded protein: CASSFIPGQGPTEQFF.

The genes are TRBV6-5 and TRBJ2-3, with TRBD1 as a possible D gene (6 bases). The CDR3 covers 15 residues. V lost 4 bases, J lost 2 bases, and 13 bases lay in between. Per germline, CDR1 MNHEY and CDR2 SVGAGI. The CDR3 sequence is CASSSPDSYTDTQYF. CDR3 DNA sequence: TGTGCCAGCAGTTCCCCGGACAGCTACACAGATACGCAGTATTTT.

The table lists this clonotype with a few counts. The chain carries TRBV3-1 and TRBJ2-1; D remains unclear. The J call is in doubt because the DNA end fits TRBJ2-7 better. Per the germline V gene, CDR1 is LGHDT and CDR2 is YNNKEL (reference sequence). The CDR3 covers 13 residues. The DNA for the CDR3 is TGTGCCAGCAGCCAAGGGGTGGACTACGAGCAGTACTTC. Translated: CASSQGVDYEQYF.

In this sample, this clonotype turned up a few times. The chain is built from TRBV14 and TRBJ2-1; 7 bases are a match to TRBD2. J was trimmed by 8 bases and V by 5 bases; bases with no gene match: 9. Germline CDR1 is SGHDN and CDR2 is FVKESK. The CDR3 has 14 residues. CDR3 in DNA: TGTGCCAGCAGCATCAGCGGGATGTTGGATGAGCAGTTCTTC. It codes for CASSISGMLDEQFF.

This clonotype was recorded a few times. The chain carries TRBV20-1 and TRBJ2-3, with TRBD2 as a possible D gene (7 bases). CDR1 is DFQATT and CDR2 is SNEGSKA in the germline V gene (reference sequence). This CDR3 spans 16 amino acids. V was clipped by 3 bases and J by 2 bases, with 18 bases between them. The CDR3 sequence: CSASDGGPGFTDTQYF. The DNA for the CDR3 is TGCAGTGCTAGTGACGGGGGGCCGGGGTTCACAGATACGCAGTATTTT.

This chain's CDR3 is CASSLALNNEQFF. The CDR3 DNA is TGTGCCAGCAGCTTAGCCCTTAACAATGAGCAGTTCTTC. The chain has TRBV7-2 and TRBJ2-5; D remains ambiguous. With the DNA end fitting TRBJ2-1 better, the J assignment may be wrong. Germline V gene lookup returns CDR1 SGHTA and CDR2 FQGNSA. The CDR3 spans 13 residues.

This clonotype was recorded once. The rearrangement uses TRBV6-1 and TRBJ2-3; D is unresolved. In germline, CDR1 is MNHNS, CDR2 SASEGT. CDR3 length equals 16 residues. Trimming shortened V by 3 bases and J by 0 bases, and 13 bases separated the two germline ends. CDR3 region: CASSETLQTSTDTQYF. CDR3 nucleotide sequence: TGTGCCAGCAGTGAGACTTTACAAACTAGCACAGATACGCAGTATTTT.

This clonotype was seen a single time. The chain uses TRBV9 and TRBJ2-7; 10 nucleotides agree with TRBD2. The last part of the DNA fits TRBJ2-1 better; the J call may be wrong. CDR3 size: 15 residues. Germline CDR1 and CDR2: SGDLS and YYNGEE. This chain's CDR3 is CASSPLAGEANEQFF. CDR3 coding DNA: TGTGCCAGCAGCCCTCTAGCGGGAGAAGCAAATGAGCAGTTCTTC.

This chain connects TRBV7-2 to TRBJ2-7, with D perhaps TRBD2 (6 bases). Trimming shortened V by 5 bases and J by 4 bases, and 18 bases separated the two germline ends. There are 15 residues in the CDR3. In germline, CDR1 is SGHTA, CDR2 FQGNSA. The CDR3 DNA is TGTGCCAGCAGCGAACCGGGACTTAATATTTACGAGCAGTACTTC. It translates to CASSEPGLNIYEQYF.

The chain couples TRBV15 to TRBJ1-5, with 10 bases matching TRBD1. Per germline, CDR1 LNHNV and CDR2 YYDKDF (reference sequence). The CDR3 totals 17 residues. V gave up 3 bases and J gave up 3 bases; unmatched junction bases: 8. The CDR3 region is CATSSEDRGNLNQPQHF. CDR3 DNA sequence: TGTGCCACCAGCAGTGAGGACAGGGGGAATCTCAATCAGCCCCAGCATTTT.

This sequence joins TRBV7-9 and TRBJ2-3, with D possibly matching TRBD2 (6 bases). Per the germline V gene, CDR1 is SEHNR and CDR2 is FQNEAQ (reference sequence). The CDR3 sequence is 14 residues long. The ends were cut back, 1 base at V and 6 bases at J, with 11 bases in the middle. The CDR3: CASSLGGARDTQYF. The CDR3 DNA follows: TGTGCCAGCAGCTTAGGCGGGGCCAGGGATACGCAGTATTTT.

The chain joins TRBV11-2 to TRBJ2-5; 8 bases line up with TRBD1. The J call is in doubt because the DNA end fits TRBJ2-7 better. This CDR3 region has 14 residues. The germline V gene encodes CDR1 SGHAT and CDR2 FQNNGV. The DNA of the CDR3 is TGTGCCAGCAGCTTAGGGGGACAGGCCTACGAGCAGTACTTC. It encodes CASSLGGQAYEQYF.

V is TRBV27 and J is TRBJ2-1; D possibly corresponds to TRBD1 (6 bases). Germline V gives CDR1 MNHEY, CDR2 SMNVEV (reference sequence). The CDR3 is 16 residues long. The V end lost 7 bases, the J end lost 1 base, and 17 bases lay between the germline ends. CDR3 protein: CASTSERGMSYNEQFF. As DNA, the CDR3 is TGTGCCAGCACCTCTGAGAGGGGGATGTCCTACAATGAGCAGTTCTTC.

This clonotype was counted between two and nine times. The chain couples TRBV7-2 to TRBJ2-1; D gene unclear. The CDR3 runs to 13 residues. Trimming shortened V by 1 base and J by 6 bases, and 7 bases separated the two germline ends. The germline V gene has CDR1 SGHTA and CDR2 FQGNSA. Here the CDR3 reads CASSLEIPNEQFF. The CDR3 DNA reads TGTGCCAGCAGCTTAGAGATTCCCAATGAGCAGTTCTTC.

The chain uses TRBV6-1 and TRBJ2-6, with 8 bases aligning to TRBD1. V lost 6 bases to trimming and J lost 0 bases; unmatched junction nucleotides: 7. This CDR3 contains 17 residues. Germline CDR1 is MNHNS and CDR2 is SASEGT. CDR3 region: CASRAGQVISGANVLTF. Here the CDR3 DNA reads TGTGCCAGCAGGGCGGGACAGGTCATCTCTGGGGCCAACGTCCTGACTTTC.

The CDR3 region has the DNA TGCGCCAGCAGCCAAGCGACAGCCTCTAATGAAAAACTGTTTTTT. Protein product: CASSQATASNEKLFF. The V gene is TRBV4-3, the J gene TRBJ1-4; a possible D gene is TRBD1 (5 bases). Trimming pared 1 base from V and 3 bases from J, leaving 9 bases between. The length of the CDR3 is 15 residues. CDR1 is LGHNA, CDR2 YSLEER, per germline.

This clonotype appeared a few times. V usage is TRBV20-1 and J usage is TRBJ2-5; D is undetermined. The CDR3 totals 11 residues. Trimming removed 4 bases from V and 4 bases from J, with 7 bases in between. Germline loops: CDR1 DFQATT, CDR2 SNEGSKA (reference sequence). The CDR3 region is CSAIFPETQYF. The DNA of the CDR3 is TGCAGTGCTATCTTCCCAGAGACCCAGTACTTC.

Worth noting for this clonotype: Relative to the germline gene, one junction end is altered; a read error may explain this. The CDR3 nucleotides are TGTGCCCGCAGCCCGACAGGGGGACTCTCTGGAAACACCATATATTTT. Translation: CARSPTGGLSGNTIYF. The chain is built from TRBV7-6 and TRBJ1-3; TRBD1 matches 9 bases. Germline V CDR1 and CDR2: SGHVS, FNYEAQ. The CDR3 runs to 16 residues.

The rearrangement links TRBV4-2 to TRBJ1-2; D is unclear. CDR3 length: 16 residues. Trimming took 1 base from V and 4 from J, leaving 16 bases between them. CDR1 is LGHNA, CDR2 YNFKEQ, per germline. DNA of the CDR3: TGTGCCAGCAGCCAAGCGAGGGTAGCGCCGTTCTATGGCTACACCTTC. Residues: CASSQARVAPFYGYTF.

The chain combines TRBV4-1 with TRBJ2-2; 9 nucleotides line up with TRBD1. There are 16 residues in the CDR3. V was pared by 6 bases and J by 7 bases, with 12 bases of the junction left unmatched. The germline V gene has CDR1 MGHRA and CDR2 YSYEKL. CDR3 sequence: CASRQPGTGRNGELFF. The CDR3 nucleotides read TGCGCCAGCAGACAGCCAGGGACAGGGAGGAACGGGGAGCTGTTTTTT.